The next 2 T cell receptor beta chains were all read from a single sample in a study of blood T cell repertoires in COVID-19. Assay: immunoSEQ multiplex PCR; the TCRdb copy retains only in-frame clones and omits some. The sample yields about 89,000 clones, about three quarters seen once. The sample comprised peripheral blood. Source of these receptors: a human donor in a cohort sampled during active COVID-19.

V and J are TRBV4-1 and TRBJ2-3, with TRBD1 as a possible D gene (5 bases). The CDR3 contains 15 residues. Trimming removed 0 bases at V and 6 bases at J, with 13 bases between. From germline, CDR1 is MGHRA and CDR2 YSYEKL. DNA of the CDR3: TGCGCCAGCAGCCAAGACAGGGTATGGTCTGATACGCAGTATTTT. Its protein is CASSQDRVWSDTQYF.

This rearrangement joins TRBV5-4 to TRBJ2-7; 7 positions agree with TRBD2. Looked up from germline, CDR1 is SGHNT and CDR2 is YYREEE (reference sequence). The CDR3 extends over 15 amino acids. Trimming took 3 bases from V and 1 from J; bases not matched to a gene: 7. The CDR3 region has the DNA TGTGCCAGCAGCTGGGGAGCGGGAAGGTCCTACGAGCAGTACTTC. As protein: CASSWGAGRSYEQYF.